This T cell receptor beta chain was captured by sequencing in a study of T cell changes during pregnancy in multiple sclerosis. V lost 1 base, J lost 2 bases, and 16 bases lay in between. The germline gives CDR1 LGHNA, CDR2 YSLEER. The CDR3 is 17 residues long. Assay: immunoSEQ multiplex PCR; the TCRdb copy retains only in-frame clones and omits some. The table has 30,000 to 35,000 clones, approximately 90% seen once. The TCR originated in a female donor with multiple sclerosis, enrolled in a pregnancy study. The rearrangement joins TRBV4-3 to TRBJ2-3; possibly TRBD2 for D (6 bases). Source: CD8+ T cells from peripheral blood mononuclear cells, taken before pregnancy. The CDR3 protein is CASSQGIVAGLTDTQYF. As DNA, the CDR3 is TGCGCCAGCAGCCAAGGGATCGTCGCGGGGCTCACAGATACGCAGTATTTT.